The 16 T cell receptor beta chains below all came from one sample that was sequenced in a study of post-analysis software for immune sequencing data. No antigen has been identified for these receptors. The TCR beta cDNA libraries carried unique molecular identifiers. A single record per CDR3 protein comes from TCRdb applying MiXCR to the PCR reads. Among a few hundred thousand distinct CDR3 sequences listed, 30% to 45% were seen once. Whole-study results and caveats: Patients showed TRBV5-6, TRBV5-1 and TRBV20-1 among roughly 5 TRBV segments more frequent than in controls.

Sample: blood. These receptors originate from a girl aged 10-17 years with multiple sclerosis.

The chain recombines TRBV14 with TRBJ1-2; D remains ambiguous. Germline values: CDR1 SGHDN, CDR2 FVKESK. Trimming took off 1 base at V and 1 base at J, with 16 bases between the two ends. The CDR3 has 17 amino acids. The CDR3 sequence: CASSQALGKRINYGYTF. Written as DNA, the CDR3 is TGTGCCAGCAGCCAAGCCCTGGGGAAGAGGATTAACTATGGCTACACCTTC. Full variable domain (missing parts from reference TRBV14 and TRBJ1-2): EAGVTQFPSHSVIEKGQTVTLRCDPISGHDNLYWYRRVMGKEIKFLLHFVKESKQDESGMPNNRFLAERTGGTYSTLKVQPAELEDSGVYFCASSQALGKRINYGYTFGSGTRLTVV.

The chain recombines TRBV5-1 with TRBJ2-2; 7 bases agree with TRBD1. The V gene end was trimmed by 4 bases and the J gene end by 4 bases; junction bases not matched to a gene: 7. Germline-derived CDR1 and CDR2 are SGHRS and YFSETQ. The CDR3 extends over 15 amino acids. CDR3 coding DNA: TGCGCCAGCAGCGTAGGACAGGCCTTCACCGGGGAGCTGTTTTTT. Amino acid sequence: CASSVGQAFTGELFF.

This clonotype was detected ten times or more. V usage is TRBV7-9 and J usage is TRBJ2-3, with 9 bases that match TRBD1. Per the germline V gene, CDR1 is SEHNR and CDR2 is FQNEAQ (reference sequence). There are 20 residues in the CDR3. V shed 2 bases, J shed 0 bases, and the junction held 15 bases outside the gene matches. CDR3 sequence (DNA): TGTGCCAGCAGCTTACAAAGACAGGGGGGATGGACTACTAGCACAGATACGCAGTATTTT. It yields the protein CASSLQRQGGWTTSTDTQYF.

The rearrangement links TRBV28 to TRBJ2-5; TRBD2 matches at 9 bases. Per germline, CDR1 MDHEN and CDR2 SYDVKM. V shed 6 bases, J shed 2 bases, and the junction held 4 bases outside the gene matches. This CDR3 has 14 residues. CDR3 nucleotides: TGTGCCAGCAGACCGGGACTAGCTCAAGAGACCCAGTACTTC. Translation gives CASRPGLAQETQYF.

A note on this clonotype: Sequence at one end of the junction differs from germline and may be a read error. The V and J genes are TRBV6-1 and TRBJ2-2; TRBD2 might be the D (6 bases). CDR3 length equals 14 residues. Germline-derived CDR1 and CDR2 are MNHNS and SASEGT. For the CDR3, the DNA is TGTGCCAGCAGTGATGGAGGGGAGGCCGGGGAGCGGTTTTTT. This encodes CASSDGGEAGERFF.

Details on this clonotype: Relative to the germline gene, one junction end is altered; a read error may explain this. V is TRBV20-1 and J is TRBJ2-1, with TRBD2 matching over 8 bases. The CDR3 loop spans 14 amino acids. The germline CDR1 and CDR2 sequences are DFQATT and SNEGSKA (reference sequence). The CDR3 nucleotides are TGCAGTGCTAGGGGTGATAGCGGGAACAATGAACAGTTCTTC. Translation gives CSARGDSGNNEQFF.

This clonotype was recorded many times. The V gene is TRBV7-3, the J gene TRBJ2-1; 9 bases map to TRBD2. This CDR3 comprises 15 residues. The V gene's germline CDR1 is SGHTA and CDR2 FQGTGA. With 2 bases clipped from V and 7 bases from J, the junction kept 6 bases outside the gene matches. The CDR3 DNA follows: TGTGCCAGCAGCTTACGGCTAGCGGGGAGTAATGAGCAGTTCTTC. Translated, it gives CASSLRLAGSNEQFF.

The chain combines TRBV28 with TRBJ1-1; TRBD1 is a possible D gene (6 bases). V was shortened by 3 bases and J by 5 bases, with 16 bases between the two germline ends. Germline loops: CDR1 MDHEN, CDR2 SYDVKM. The CDR3 totals 15 residues. The CDR3: CASSFGTIEFTEAFF. Here the CDR3 DNA reads TGTGCCAGCAGTTTTGGGACAATTGAATTTACTGAAGCTTTCTTT.

This clonotype was seen ten or more times. This sequence may be a read error, since a much larger clone differs from it by one base. The rearrangement uses TRBV12-3 or TRBV12-4 and TRBJ2-7; D is uncertain. The V gene lost 4 bases and the J gene lost 5 bases, with 6 bases spanning the gap. CDR3 size: 11 residues. The DNA of the CDR3 is TGTGCCAGCAGTTCTGGAGACGAGCAGTACTTC. It translates to CASSSGDEQYF.

This chain links TRBV7-2 with TRBJ2-1; 11 nucleotides line up with TRBD2. The CDR3 has 17 residues. V trimming: 6 bases; J trimming: 8 bases; junction bases outside the gene matches: 15. Looked up from germline, CDR1 is SGHTA and CDR2 is FQGNSA. The DNA of the CDR3 is TGTGCCAGCAGACCGTTCACTAGCGGGAGAGGGAGACATGAGCAGTTCTTC. It encodes CASRPFTSGRGRHEQFF.

Many counts were recorded for this clonotype. The chain joins TRBV28 to TRBJ1-2, with D perhaps TRBD1 (6 bases). The germline gives CDR1 MDHEN, CDR2 SYDVKM. The V end lost 6 bases, the J end lost 4 bases, and 18 bases lay between the germline ends. The CDR3 runs to 15 residues. The CDR3 here is CASREDVQGAYGYTF. In DNA, the CDR3 is TGTGCCAGCAGAGAGGACGTACAGGGAGCCTATGGCTACACCTTC.

This clonotype was seen ten or more times. The chain employs TRBV11-2 and TRBJ2-1; 7 nucleotides line up with TRBD2. The germline gives CDR1 SGHAT, CDR2 FQNNGV. The length of the CDR3 is 17 residues. Unmatched junction bases numbered 8, after V lost 2 bases and J lost 1 base. In DNA form, the CDR3 reads TGTGCCAGCAGCTTAAGGGTAGCGGGTGTTTCCTACAATGAGCAGTTCTTC. It codes for CASSLRVAGVSYNEQFF. Full variable domain (remainder filled in from reference TRBV11-2 and TRBJ2-1): EAGVAQSPRYKIIEKRQSVAFWCNPISGHATLYWYQQILGQGPKLLIQFQNNGVVDDSQLPKDRFSAERLKGVDSTLKIQPAKLEDSAVYLCASSLRVAGVSYNEQFFGPGTRLTVL.

This clonotype has at least ten counts. The V gene is TRBV12-3 or TRBV12-4, the J gene TRBJ2-5; 7 bases fit TRBD1. The V and J ends lost 5 bases and 2 bases, in that order; junction bases with no gene match: 2. The CDR3 totals 13 residues. The CDR3 sequence: CASSRTGQETQYF. Here the CDR3 DNA reads TGTGCCAGCAGTCGGACAGGTCAAGAGACCCAGTACTTC.

V gene TRBV10-3 combines with J gene TRBJ2-5; D is unclear. This CDR3 is 13 amino acids long. V lost 6 bases and J lost 11, with 19 bases in between. Germline V lookup: CDR1 ENHRY, CDR2 SYGVKD. CDR3 coding DNA: TGTGCCATCAGCGATACCACGTGGAATGAGCAGTACTTC. Translation gives CAISDTTWNEQYF.

This clonotype showed up many times. CDR3 amino acids: CASSSRTSGGMPYNEQFF. The CDR3 DNA reads as TGTGCCAGCAGCTCCAGGACTAGCGGGGGGATGCCTTACAATGAGCAGTTCTTC. The J gene is TRBJ2-1, the V gene TRBV7-9; TRBD2 matches 14 bases. Germline loops: CDR1 SEHNR, CDR2 FQNEAQ (reference sequence). There are 18 residues in the CDR3. Unmatched junction bases numbered 9, after V lost 4 bases and J lost 4 bases.

V is TRBV24-1 and J is TRBJ1-5; TRBD1 is a possible D gene (5 bases). CDR1 is KGHDR, CDR2 SFDVKD, per germline. V lost 7 bases and J 4 bases, leaving 13 bases between the germline ends. This CDR3 has 14 residues. CDR3 coding DNA: TGTGCCACCAGCCCCGGGGGTAGTAATCAGCCCCAGCATTTT. It codes for CATSPGGSNQPQHF.